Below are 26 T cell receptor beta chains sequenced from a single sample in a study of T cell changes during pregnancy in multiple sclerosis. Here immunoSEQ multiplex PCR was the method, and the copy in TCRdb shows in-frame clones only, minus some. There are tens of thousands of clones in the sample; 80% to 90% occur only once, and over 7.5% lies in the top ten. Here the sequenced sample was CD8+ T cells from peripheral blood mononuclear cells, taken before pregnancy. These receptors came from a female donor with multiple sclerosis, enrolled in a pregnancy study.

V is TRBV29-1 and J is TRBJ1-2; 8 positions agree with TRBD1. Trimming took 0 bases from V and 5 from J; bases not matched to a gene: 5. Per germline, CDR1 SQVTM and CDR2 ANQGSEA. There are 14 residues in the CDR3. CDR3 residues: CSVEDMDRDYGYTF. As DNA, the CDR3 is TGCAGCGTTGAAGATATGGACAGGGATTATGGCTACACCTTC.

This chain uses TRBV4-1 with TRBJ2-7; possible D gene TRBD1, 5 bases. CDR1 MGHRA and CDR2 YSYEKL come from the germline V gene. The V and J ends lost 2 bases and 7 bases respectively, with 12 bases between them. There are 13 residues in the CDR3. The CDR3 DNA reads TGCGCCAGCAGCCAAATAGTGGGGCGGGAGCAGTACTTC. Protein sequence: CASSQIVGREQYF.

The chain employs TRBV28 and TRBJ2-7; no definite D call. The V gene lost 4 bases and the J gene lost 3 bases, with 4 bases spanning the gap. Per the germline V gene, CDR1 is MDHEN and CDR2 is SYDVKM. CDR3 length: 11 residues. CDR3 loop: CASSSVYEQYF. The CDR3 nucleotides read TGTGCCAGCAGTTCTGTCTACGAGCAGTACTTC.

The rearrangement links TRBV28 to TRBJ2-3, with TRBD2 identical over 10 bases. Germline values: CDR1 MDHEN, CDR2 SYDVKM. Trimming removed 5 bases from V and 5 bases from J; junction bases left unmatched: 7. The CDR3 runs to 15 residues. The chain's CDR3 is CASSLVAGGKDTQYF. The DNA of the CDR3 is TGTGCCAGCAGTCTAGTAGCGGGAGGCAAAGATACGCAGTATTTT.

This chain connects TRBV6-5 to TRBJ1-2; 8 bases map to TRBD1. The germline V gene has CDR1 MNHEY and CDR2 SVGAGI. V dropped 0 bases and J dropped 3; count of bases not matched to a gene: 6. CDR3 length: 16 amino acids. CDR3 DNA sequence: TGTGCCAGCAGTTACTCGGGACAGGACCGTTACTATGGCTACACCTTC. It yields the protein CASSYSGQDRYYGYTF.

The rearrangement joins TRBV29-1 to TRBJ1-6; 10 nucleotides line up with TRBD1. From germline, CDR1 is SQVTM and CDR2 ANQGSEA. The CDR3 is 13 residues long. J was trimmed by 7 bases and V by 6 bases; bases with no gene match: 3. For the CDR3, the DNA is TGCAGCGTGGGGACAGGGGACAATTCACCCCTCCACTTT. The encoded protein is CSVGTGDNSPLHF.

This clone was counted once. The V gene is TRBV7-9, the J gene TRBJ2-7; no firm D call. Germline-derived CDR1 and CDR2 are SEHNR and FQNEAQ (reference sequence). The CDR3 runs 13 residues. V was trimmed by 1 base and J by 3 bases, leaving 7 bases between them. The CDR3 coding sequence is TGTGCCAGCAGCTTAGATTCAGACTACGAGCAGTACTTC. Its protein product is CASSLDSDYEQYF.

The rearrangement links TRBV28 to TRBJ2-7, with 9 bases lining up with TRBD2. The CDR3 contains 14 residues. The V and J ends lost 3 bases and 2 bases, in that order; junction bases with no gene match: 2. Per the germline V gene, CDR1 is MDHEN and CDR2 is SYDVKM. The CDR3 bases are TGTGCCAGCAGTTTCGCGGGAGGGGCCTACGAGCAGTACTTC. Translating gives CASSFAGGAYEQYF.

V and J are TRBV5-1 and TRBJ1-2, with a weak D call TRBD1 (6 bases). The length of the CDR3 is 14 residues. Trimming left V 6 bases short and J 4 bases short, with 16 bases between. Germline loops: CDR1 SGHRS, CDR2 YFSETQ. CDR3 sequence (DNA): TGCGCCAGCACCGCGGGGGGGGCAAGCTATGGCTACACCTTC. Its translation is CASTAGGASYGYTF.

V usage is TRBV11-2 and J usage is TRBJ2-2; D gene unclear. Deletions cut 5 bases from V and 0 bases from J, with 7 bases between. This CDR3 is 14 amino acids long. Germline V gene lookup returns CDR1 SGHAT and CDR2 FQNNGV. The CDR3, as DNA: TGTGCCAGCAGCCAACACACGAACACCGGGGAGCTGTTTTTT. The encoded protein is CASSQHTNTGELFF.

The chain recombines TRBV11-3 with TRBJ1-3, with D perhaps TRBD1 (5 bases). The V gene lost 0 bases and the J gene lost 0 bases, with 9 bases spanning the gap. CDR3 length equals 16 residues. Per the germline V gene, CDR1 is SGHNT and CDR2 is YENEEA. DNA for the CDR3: TGTGCCAGCAGCTTAGATAACAGGTTCTCTGGAAACACCATATATTTT. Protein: CASSLDNRFSGNTIYF.

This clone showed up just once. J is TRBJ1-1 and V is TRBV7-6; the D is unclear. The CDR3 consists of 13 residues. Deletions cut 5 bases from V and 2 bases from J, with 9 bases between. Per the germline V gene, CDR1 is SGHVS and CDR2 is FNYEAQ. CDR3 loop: CASSPTVNTEAFF. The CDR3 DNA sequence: TGTGCCAGCAGCCCCACAGTTAACACTGAAGCTTTCTTT.

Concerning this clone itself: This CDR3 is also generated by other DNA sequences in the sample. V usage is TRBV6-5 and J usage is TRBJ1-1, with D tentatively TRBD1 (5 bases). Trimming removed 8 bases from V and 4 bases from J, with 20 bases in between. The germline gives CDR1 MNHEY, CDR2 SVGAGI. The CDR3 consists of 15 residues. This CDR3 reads CASRKVEGSGTEAFF. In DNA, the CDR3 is TGTGCCAGCCGAAAAGTGGAGGGGTCGGGCACTGAAGCTTTCTTT.

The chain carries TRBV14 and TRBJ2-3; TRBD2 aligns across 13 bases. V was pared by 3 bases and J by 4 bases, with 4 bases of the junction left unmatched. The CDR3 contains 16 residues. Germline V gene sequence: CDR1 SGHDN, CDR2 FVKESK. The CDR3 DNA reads TGTGCCAGCAGCCAGTTACTAGCGGGAGGGCCAGATACGCAGTATTTT. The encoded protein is CASSQLLAGGPDTQYF.

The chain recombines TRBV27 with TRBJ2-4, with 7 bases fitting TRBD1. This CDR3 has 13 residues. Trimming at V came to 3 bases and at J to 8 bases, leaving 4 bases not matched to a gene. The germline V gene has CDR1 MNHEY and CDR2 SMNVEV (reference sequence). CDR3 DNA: TGTGCCAGCAGTTTGACAGGGAAGGACATTCAGTACTTC. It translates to CASSLTGKDIQYF.

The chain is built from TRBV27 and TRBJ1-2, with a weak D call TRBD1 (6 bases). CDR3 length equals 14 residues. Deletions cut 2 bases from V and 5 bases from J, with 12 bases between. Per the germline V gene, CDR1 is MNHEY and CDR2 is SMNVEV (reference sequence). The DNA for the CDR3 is TGTGCCAGCAGTTTAGAGATGGGGGCTTATGGCTACACCTTC. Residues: CASSLEMGAYGYTF.

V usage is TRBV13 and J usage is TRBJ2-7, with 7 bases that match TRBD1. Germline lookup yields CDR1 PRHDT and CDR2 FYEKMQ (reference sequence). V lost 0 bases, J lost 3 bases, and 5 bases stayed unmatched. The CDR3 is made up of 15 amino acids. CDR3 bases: TGTGCCAGCAGCTTAGGGGGACAGATGATCTACGAGCAGTACTTC. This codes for CASSLGGQMIYEQYF.

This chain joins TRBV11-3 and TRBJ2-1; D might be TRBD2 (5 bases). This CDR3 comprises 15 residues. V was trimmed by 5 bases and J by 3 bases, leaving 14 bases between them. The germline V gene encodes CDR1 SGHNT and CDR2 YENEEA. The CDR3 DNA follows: TGTGCCAGCAGCCTCCCCACGACTATCTACAATGAGCAGTTCTTC. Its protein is CASSLPTTIYNEQFF.

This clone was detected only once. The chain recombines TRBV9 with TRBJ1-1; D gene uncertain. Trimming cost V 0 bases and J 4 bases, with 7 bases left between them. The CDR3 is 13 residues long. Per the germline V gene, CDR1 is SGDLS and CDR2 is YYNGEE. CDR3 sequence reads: CASSVGGSTEAFF. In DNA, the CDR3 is TGTGCCAGCAGCGTAGGAGGGTCCACTGAAGCTTTCTTT.

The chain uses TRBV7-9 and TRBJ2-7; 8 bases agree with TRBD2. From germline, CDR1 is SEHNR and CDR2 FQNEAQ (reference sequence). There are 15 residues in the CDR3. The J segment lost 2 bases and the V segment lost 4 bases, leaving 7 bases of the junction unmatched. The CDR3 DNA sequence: TGTGCCAGCAGCTACGGAGGGGGACTAGCCTACGAGCAGTACTTC. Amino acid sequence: CASSYGGGLAYEQYF. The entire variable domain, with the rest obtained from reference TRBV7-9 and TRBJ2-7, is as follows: DTGVSQNPRHKITKRGQNVTFRCDPISEHNRLYWYRQTLGQGPEFLTYFQNEAQLEKSRLLSDRFSAERPKGSFSTLEIQRTEQGDSAMYLCASSYGGGLAYEQYFGPGTRLTVT.

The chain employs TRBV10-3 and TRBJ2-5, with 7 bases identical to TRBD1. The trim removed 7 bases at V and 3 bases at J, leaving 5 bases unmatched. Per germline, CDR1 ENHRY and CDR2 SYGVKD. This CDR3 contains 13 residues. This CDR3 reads CAINEGQEETQYF. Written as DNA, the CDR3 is TGTGCCATCAACGAAGGACAGGAAGAGACCCAGTACTTC.

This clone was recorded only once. The CDR3 is CSVAGAGTEAFF. In DNA, the CDR3 is TGCAGCGTTGCAGGGGCGGGCACTGAAGCTTTCTTT. V usage is TRBV29-1 and J usage is TRBJ1-1; perhaps TRBD1 as D (6 bases). Trimming removed 4 bases from V and 4 bases from J, with 10 bases in between. Germline V lookup: CDR1 SQVTM, CDR2 ANQGSEA. The CDR3 is 12 amino acids. Looking up the rest from reference TRBV29-1 and TRBJ1-1 gives the full variable domain: SAVISQKPSRDICQRGTSLTIQCQVDSQVTMMFWYRQQPGQSLTLIATANQGSEATYESGFVIDKFPISRPNLTFSTLTVSNMSPEDSSIYLCSVAGAGTEAFFGQGTRLTVV.

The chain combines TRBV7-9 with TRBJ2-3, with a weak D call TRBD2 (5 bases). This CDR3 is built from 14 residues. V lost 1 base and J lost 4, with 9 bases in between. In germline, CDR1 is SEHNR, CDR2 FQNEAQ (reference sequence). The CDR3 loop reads CASSLVGSADTQYF. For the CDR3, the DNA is TGTGCCAGCAGCTTAGTGGGGAGTGCAGATACGCAGTATTTT.

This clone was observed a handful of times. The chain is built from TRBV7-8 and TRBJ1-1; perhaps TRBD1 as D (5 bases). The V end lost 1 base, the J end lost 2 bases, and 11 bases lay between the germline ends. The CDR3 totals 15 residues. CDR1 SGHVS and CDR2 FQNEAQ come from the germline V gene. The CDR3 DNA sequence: TGTGCCAGCAGCTTAGTCCCAGGGATAAACACTGAAGCTTTCTTT. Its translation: CASSLVPGINTEAFF.

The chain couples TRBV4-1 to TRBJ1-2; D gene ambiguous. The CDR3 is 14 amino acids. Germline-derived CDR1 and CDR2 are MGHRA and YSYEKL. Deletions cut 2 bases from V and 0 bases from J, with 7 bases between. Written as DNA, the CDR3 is TGCGCCAGCAGCCAATTAAGAGCTAACTATGGCTACACCTTC. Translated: CASSQLRANYGYTF.

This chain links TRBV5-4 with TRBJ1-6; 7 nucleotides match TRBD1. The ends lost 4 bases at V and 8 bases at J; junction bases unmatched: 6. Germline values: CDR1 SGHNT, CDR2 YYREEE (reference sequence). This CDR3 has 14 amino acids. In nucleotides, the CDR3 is TGTGCCAGCAGCCAAGACAGGGAGGATTCACCCCTCCACTTT. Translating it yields CASSQDREDSPLHF.